One sample yielded the 15 T cell receptor beta chains listed below, sequenced in a study of T cell clones after liver transplantation. The table came from immunoSEQ multiplex PCR; TCRdb's copy has only in-frame clones and leaves some out. The sample contains about 75,000 clones, 80% to 85% of which appear only once. Sequenced here: CD4+ T cells from blood, sampled less than 50 months after liver transplant. Source of these receptors: a human patient who received a liver transplant. Some T cells may be the graft donor's.

This sequence joins TRBV28 and TRBJ2-1; weak D call: TRBD2 (6 bases). Germline CDR1 is MDHEN and CDR2 is SYDVKM. V lost 2 bases and J lost 7, with 21 bases in between. This CDR3 spans 17 amino acids. CDR3 in amino acids: CASSLSGVGGLINEQFF. The DNA of the CDR3 is TGTGCCAGCAGTTTAAGTGGGGTTGGGGGACTCATTAATGAGCAGTTCTTC.

This rearrangement joins TRBV4-2 to TRBJ2-2; a weak D match, TRBD2 (6 bases). This CDR3 spans 18 amino acids. Per the germline V gene, CDR1 is LGHNA and CDR2 is YNFKEQ. Trimming took off 2 bases at V and 1 base at J, with 17 bases between the two ends. CDR3: CASSQIGWGLMNTGELFF. The CDR3, as DNA: TGTGCCAGCAGCCAAATCGGGTGGGGACTCATGAACACCGGGGAGCTGTTTTTT.

The J gene is TRBJ2-3, the V gene TRBV5-6; D is perhaps TRBD1 (7 bases). Trimming took off 0 bases at V and 3 bases at J, with 17 bases between the two ends. The CDR3 is made up of 17 amino acids. Germline CDR1 and CDR2: SGHDT and YYEEEE. The DNA of the CDR3 is TGTGCCAGCAGCTTGGGGAGGGGGCAGCTACTTACAGATACGCAGTATTTT. Translation: CASSLGRGQLLTDTQYF.

The V gene is TRBV5-1, the J gene TRBJ2-5, with TRBD2 identical over 10 bases. The CDR3 runs to 15 residues. Germline CDR1 SGHRS, CDR2 YFSETQ. V was clipped by 2 bases and J by 4 bases; unmatched bases: 5. As DNA, the CDR3 is TGCGCCAGCAGCTTCCTAGCGGGAGTTGGAGAGACCCAGTACTTC. This translates into CASSFLAGVGETQYF.

The V call is TRBV7-6, the J call TRBJ1-3; D gene unclear. Trimming pared 1 base from V and 4 bases from J, leaving 11 bases between. CDR3 length: 15 amino acids. Germline V gene sequence: CDR1 SGHVS, CDR2 FNYEAQ. The CDR3 loop reads CASSLDGVIGNTIYF. CDR3 DNA sequence: TGTGCCAGCAGCTTAGACGGGGTAATCGGAAACACCATATATTTT.

The V and J genes are TRBV19 and TRBJ1-2, with 10 bases lining up with TRBD1. The CDR3 has 14 residues. Trimming removed 5 bases from V and 6 bases from J; junction bases left unmatched: 6. The V gene's germline CDR1 is LNHDA and CDR2 SQIVND (reference sequence). The CDR3 sequence: CASSPVGTGDGYTF. In DNA form, the CDR3 reads TGTGCCAGTAGTCCGGTGGGGACAGGGGATGGCTACACCTTC.

The CDR3 region has the DNA TGTGCCAGCAGCTTAGGGGTTAGCGGACAAGAGACCCAGTACTTC. Translating it yields CASSLGVSGQETQYF. The V gene is TRBV7-9, the J gene TRBJ2-5; TRBD2 is a possible D gene (6 bases). The CDR3 has 15 amino acids. V was pared by 1 base and J by 2 bases, with 11 bases between. The germline CDR1 and CDR2 sequences are SEHNR and FQNEAQ (reference sequence).

The chain uses TRBV30 and TRBJ2-7, with 8 bases lining up with TRBD2. The CDR3 has 15 amino acids. With 2 bases clipped from V and 4 bases from J, the junction kept 10 bases outside the gene matches. Per germline, CDR1 GTSNPN and CDR2 SVGIG (reference sequence). As DNA, the CDR3 is TGTGCCTGGAGTCGGTTTGGGAGCGGGAGTTACGAGCAGTACTTC. It translates to CAWSRFGSGSYEQYF.

The chain recombines TRBV5-4 with TRBJ2-7; the match to TRBD1 covers 9 bases. V lost 5 bases and J lost 2; bases outside the gene matches: 8. Germline loops: CDR1 SGHNT, CDR2 YYREEE (reference sequence). The CDR3 extends over 15 amino acids. CDR3 DNA: TGTGCCAGCAGTCCCCCGGGACAGGGAGCCTACGAGCAGTACTTC. The encoded protein is CASSPPGQGAYEQYF. Filled out from reference TRBV5-4 and TRBJ2-7, the complete variable domain reads ETGVTQSPTHLIKTRGQQVTLRCSSQSGHNTVSWYQQALGQGPQFIFQYYREEENGRGNFPPRFSGLQFPNYSSELNVNALELDDSALYLCASSPPGQGAYEQYFGPGTRLTVT.

This sequence joins TRBV11-2 and TRBJ2-3; D uncertain. The germline V gene has CDR1 SGHAT and CDR2 FQNNGV. There are 17 residues in the CDR3. The V end was cut by 1 base, the J end by 0 bases, with 14 bases between. CDR3 in amino acids: CASSLGPATYSTDTQYF. For the CDR3, the DNA is TGTGCCAGCAGCTTAGGCCCAGCGACCTACAGCACAGATACGCAGTATTTT.

J is TRBJ2-3 and V is TRBV7-8; no reliable D call. V lost 5 bases and J 0 bases, leaving 6 bases between the germline ends. Germline V gene data show CDR1 as SGHVS and CDR2 as FQNEAQ. The CDR3 is made up of 13 amino acids. The CDR3 region has the DNA TGTGCCAGCAGCAGGGTTAGCACAGATACGCAGTATTTT. Its protein product is CASSRVSTDTQYF.

This chain connects TRBV19 to TRBJ1-2; a weak D match, TRBD1 (6 bases). The CDR3 is made up of 13 amino acids. V lost 5 bases to trimming and J lost 4 bases, with 11 bases between them. Germline values: CDR1 LNHDA, CDR2 SQIVND (reference sequence). CDR3 protein: CASSPSDSYGYTF. CDR3 DNA sequence: TGTGCCAGTAGTCCATCGGACAGCTATGGCTACACCTTC.

The CDR3 sequence: CASSKTGISDQPQHF. CDR3 in DNA: TGTGCCAGCAGCAAGACAGGGATCAGCGATCAGCCCCAGCATTTT. V gene TRBV7-2 combines with J gene TRBJ1-5, with 7 bases fitting TRBD1. CDR1 is SGHTA, CDR2 FQGNSA, per germline. The V and J ends lost 5 bases and 5 bases, in that order; junction bases with no gene match: 9. The CDR3 is 15 residues long. Using reference TRBV7-2 and TRBJ1-5 for the parts outside the CDR3, the full variable domain is GAGVSQSPSNKVTEKGKDVELRCDPISGHTALYWYRQSLGQGLEFLIYFQGNSAPDKSGLPSDRFSAERTGGSVSTLTIQRTQQEDSAVYLCASSKTGISDQPQHFGDGTRLSIL.

This chain connects TRBV7-2 to TRBJ2-5, with 11 positions matching TRBD2. V lost 5 bases, J lost 7 bases, and 9 bases stayed unmatched. Germline V CDR1 and CDR2: SGHTA, FQGNSA. This CDR3 comprises 15 residues. CDR3 loop: CASSQLAGDSPTQYF. In nucleotides, the CDR3 is TGTGCCAGCAGCCAACTAGCGGGGGACTCCCCGACCCAGTACTTC. The full variable domain, with the rest looked up from reference TRBV7-2 and TRBJ2-5, is GAGVSQSPSNKVTEKGKDVELRCDPISGHTALYWYRQSLGQGLEFLIYFQGNSAPDKSGLPSDRFSAERTGGSVSTLTIQRTQQEDSAVYLCASSQLAGDSPTQYFGPGTRLLVL.

The chain joins TRBV6-5 to TRBJ2-1; D is possibly TRBD2 (6 bases). CDR1 is MNHEY and CDR2 is SVGAGI in the germline V gene. CDR3 length: 13 amino acids. V shed 10 bases and J shed 6 bases, with 16 bases lying between them. The CDR3 loop reads CATHRASANEQFF. CDR3 DNA sequence: TGTGCCACCCACCGGGCTAGCGCCAATGAGCAGTTCTTC.